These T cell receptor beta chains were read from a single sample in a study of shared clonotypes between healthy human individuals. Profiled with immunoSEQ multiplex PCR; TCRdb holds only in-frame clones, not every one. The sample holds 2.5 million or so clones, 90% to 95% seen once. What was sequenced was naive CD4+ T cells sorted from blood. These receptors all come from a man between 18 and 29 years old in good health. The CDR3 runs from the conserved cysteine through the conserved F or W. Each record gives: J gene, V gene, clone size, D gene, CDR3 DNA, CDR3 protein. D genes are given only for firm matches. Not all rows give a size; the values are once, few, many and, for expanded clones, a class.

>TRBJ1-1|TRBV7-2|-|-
TGTGCCAGCAGCTTAGATCGGGGTGAAGCTTTCTTT
CASSLDRGEAFF
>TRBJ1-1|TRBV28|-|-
TGTGCCAGCAGTAGGACAACCGAAGCTTTCTTT
CASSRTTEAFF
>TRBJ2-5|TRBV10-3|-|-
TGTGCCATCAGTGATGGGGTCGAGGGGTACTTC
CAISDGVEGYF
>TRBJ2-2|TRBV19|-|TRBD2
TGTGCCAGTAGTATACGGGGGGTCGATCCCGGGGAGCTGTTTTTT
CASSIRGVDPGELFF
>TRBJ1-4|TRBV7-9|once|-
TGTGCCAGCAGCTTGAGGGGCGGTCCTGGAGAAAAACTGTTTTTT
CASSLRGGPGEKLFF
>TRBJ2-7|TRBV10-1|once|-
TGCGCCAGCAGTGACGGGGGCGTCGAGCAGTACTTC
CASSDGGVEQYF
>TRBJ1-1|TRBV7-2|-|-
TGTGCCAGCAGCTGGGGAGAGATGAACACTGAAGCTTTCTTT
CASSWGEMNTEAFF
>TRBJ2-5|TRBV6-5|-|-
TGTGCCAGCAGTTATCGGAGACCGACCCAAGAGACCCAGTACTTC
CASSYRRPTQETQYF
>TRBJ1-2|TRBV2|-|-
TGTGCCAGCAGTGAATCCGCAGGGGAGGCCCGTGGCTACACCTTC
CASSESAGEARGYTF
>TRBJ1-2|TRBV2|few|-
TGTGCCAGCAGTGTAAGCGGACAGACCGATGGCTACACCTTC
CASSVSGQTDGYTF